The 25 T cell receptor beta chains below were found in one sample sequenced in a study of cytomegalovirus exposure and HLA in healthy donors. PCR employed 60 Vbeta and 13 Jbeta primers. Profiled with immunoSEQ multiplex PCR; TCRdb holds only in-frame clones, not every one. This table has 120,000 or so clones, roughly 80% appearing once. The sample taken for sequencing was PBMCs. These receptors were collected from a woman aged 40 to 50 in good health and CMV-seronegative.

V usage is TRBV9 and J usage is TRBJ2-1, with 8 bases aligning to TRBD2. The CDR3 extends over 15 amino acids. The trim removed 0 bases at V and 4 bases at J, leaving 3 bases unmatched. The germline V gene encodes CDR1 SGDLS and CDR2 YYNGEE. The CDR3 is CASSVVAGRYNEQFF. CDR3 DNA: TGTGCCAGCAGCGTAGTAGCGGGGAGATACAATGAGCAGTTCTTC.

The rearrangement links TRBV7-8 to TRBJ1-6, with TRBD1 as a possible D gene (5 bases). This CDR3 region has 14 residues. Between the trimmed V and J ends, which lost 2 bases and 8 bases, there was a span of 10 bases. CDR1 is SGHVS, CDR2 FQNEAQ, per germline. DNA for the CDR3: TGTGCCAGCAGCTTAAGACAGTTCGATTCACCCCTCCACTTT. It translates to CASSLRQFDSPLHF.

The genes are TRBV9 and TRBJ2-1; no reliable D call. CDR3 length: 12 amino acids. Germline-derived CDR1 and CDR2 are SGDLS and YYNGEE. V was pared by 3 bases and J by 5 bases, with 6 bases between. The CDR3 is CASSAQDNEQFF. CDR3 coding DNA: TGTGCCAGCAGCGCACAAGACAATGAGCAGTTCTTC.

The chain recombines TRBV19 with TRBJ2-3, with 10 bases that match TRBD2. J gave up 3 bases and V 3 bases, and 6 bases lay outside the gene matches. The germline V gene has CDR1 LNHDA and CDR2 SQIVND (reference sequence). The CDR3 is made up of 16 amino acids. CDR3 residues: CASSMRSGGATDTQYF. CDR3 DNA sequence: TGTGCCAGTAGTATGCGCAGCGGGGGGGCGACAGATACGCAGTATTTT.

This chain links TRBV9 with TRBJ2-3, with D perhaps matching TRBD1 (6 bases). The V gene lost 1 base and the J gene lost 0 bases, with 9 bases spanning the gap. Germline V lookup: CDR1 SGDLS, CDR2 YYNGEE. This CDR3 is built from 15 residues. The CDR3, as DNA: TGTGCCAGCAGCGTACAGGGGTCTAGCACAGATACGCAGTATTTT. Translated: CASSVQGSSTDTQYF.

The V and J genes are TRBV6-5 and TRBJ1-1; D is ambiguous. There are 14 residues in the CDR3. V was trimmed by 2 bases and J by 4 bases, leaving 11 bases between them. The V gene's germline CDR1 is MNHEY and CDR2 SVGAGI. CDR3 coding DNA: TGTGCCAGCAGTTACCTGGGCCCGACCACTGAAGCTTTCTTT. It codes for CASSYLGPTTEAFF.

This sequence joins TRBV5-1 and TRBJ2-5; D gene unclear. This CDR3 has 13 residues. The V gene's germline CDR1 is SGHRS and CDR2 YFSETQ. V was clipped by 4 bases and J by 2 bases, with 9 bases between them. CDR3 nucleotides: TGCGCCAGCAGCGAGGCGACTCAAGAGACCCAGTACTTC. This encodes CASSEATQETQYF.

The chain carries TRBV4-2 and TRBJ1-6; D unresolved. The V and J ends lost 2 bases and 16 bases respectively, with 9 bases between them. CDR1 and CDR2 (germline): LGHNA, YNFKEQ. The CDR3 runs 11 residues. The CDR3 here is CASSQPGKLHF. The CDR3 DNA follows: TGTGCCAGCAGCCAACCGGGAAAACTCCACTTT.

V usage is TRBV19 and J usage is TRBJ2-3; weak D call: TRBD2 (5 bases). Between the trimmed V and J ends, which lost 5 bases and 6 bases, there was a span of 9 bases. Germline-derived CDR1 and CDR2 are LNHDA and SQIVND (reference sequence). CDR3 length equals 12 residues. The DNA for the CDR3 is TGTGCCAGTAGTCCCCCGGGGGATACGCAGTATTTT. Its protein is CASSPPGDTQYF. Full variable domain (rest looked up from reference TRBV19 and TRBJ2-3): DGGITQSPKYLFRKEGQNVTLSCEQNLNHDAMYWYRQDPGQGLRLIYYSQIVNDFQKGDIAEGYSVSREKKESFPLTVTSAQKNPTAFYLCASSPPGDTQYFGPGTRLTVL.

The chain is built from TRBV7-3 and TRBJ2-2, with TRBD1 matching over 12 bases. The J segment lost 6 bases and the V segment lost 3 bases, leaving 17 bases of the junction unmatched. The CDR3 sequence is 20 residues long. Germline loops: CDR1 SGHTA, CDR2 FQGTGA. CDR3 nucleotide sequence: TGTGCCAGCAGCTTGAAACCTCCGGGACAGGGGGCAATTTTGGCCGGGGAGCTGTTTTTT. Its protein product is CASSLKPPGQGAILAGELFF.

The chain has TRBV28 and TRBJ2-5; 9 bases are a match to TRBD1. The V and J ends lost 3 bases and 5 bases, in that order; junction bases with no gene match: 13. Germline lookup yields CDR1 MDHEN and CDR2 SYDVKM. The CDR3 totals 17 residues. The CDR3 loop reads CASSFLPGQGISETQYF. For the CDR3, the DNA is TGTGCCAGCAGTTTCCTTCCGGGACAGGGAATTTCGGAGACCCAGTACTTC.

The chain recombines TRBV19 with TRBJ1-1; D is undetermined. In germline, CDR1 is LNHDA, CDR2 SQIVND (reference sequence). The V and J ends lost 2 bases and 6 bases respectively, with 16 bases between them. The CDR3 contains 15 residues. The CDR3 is CASSIRWTGSAEAFF. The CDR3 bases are TGTGCCAGTAGTATAAGGTGGACGGGGAGCGCTGAAGCTTTCTTT. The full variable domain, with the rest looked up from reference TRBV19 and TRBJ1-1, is DGGITQSPKYLFRKEGQNVTLSCEQNLNHDAMYWYRQDPGQGLRLIYYSQIVNDFQKGDIAEGYSVSREKKESFPLTVTSAQKNPTAFYLCASSIRWTGSAEAFFGQGTRLTVV.

The CDR3 DNA is TGTGCCAGCGATGAAAGACAGGACCCGAACACCGGGGAGCTGTTTTTT. Its protein is CASDERQDPNTGELFF. This rearrangement joins TRBV6-4 to TRBJ2-2, with D perhaps matching TRBD1 (6 bases). The germline V gene has CDR1 MRHNA and CDR2 SNTAGT. The CDR3 contains 16 residues. The V gene lost 8 bases and the J gene lost 0 bases, with 16 bases spanning the gap.

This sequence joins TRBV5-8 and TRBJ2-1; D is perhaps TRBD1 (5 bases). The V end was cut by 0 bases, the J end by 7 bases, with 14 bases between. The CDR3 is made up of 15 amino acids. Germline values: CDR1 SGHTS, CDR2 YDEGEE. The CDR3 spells CASSLGQSPRNEQFF. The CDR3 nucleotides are TGTGCCAGCAGCTTGGGACAGAGCCCAAGAAATGAGCAGTTCTTC.

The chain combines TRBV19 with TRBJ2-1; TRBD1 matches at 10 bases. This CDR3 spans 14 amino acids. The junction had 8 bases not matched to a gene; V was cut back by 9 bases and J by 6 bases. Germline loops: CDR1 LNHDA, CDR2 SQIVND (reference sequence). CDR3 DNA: TGTGCCAGCAGTGCCGGGACAGGGGTCAATGAGCAGTTCTTC. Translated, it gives CASSAGTGVNEQFF.

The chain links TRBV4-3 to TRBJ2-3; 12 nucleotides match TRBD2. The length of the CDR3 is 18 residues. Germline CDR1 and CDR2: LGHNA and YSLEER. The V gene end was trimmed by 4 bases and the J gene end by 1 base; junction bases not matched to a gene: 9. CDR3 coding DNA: TGCGCCAGCAGCCGTCTAGCGGGGGGGAGTAAGGGCACAGATACGCAGTATTTT. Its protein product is CASSRLAGGSKGTDTQYF.

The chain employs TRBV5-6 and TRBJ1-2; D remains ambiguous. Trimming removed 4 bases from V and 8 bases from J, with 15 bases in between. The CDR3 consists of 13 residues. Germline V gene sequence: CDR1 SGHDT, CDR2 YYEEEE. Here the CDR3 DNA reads TGTGCCAGCAGCCCCCGGCGGGTTCGGGGCTACACCTTC. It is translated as CASSPRRVRGYTF.

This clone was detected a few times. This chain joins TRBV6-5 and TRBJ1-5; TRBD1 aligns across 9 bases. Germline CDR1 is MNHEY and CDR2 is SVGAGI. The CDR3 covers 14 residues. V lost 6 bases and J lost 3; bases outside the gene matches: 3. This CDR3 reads CASSQQGANQPQHF. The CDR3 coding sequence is TGTGCCAGCAGCCAACAGGGGGCCAATCAGCCCCAGCATTTT.

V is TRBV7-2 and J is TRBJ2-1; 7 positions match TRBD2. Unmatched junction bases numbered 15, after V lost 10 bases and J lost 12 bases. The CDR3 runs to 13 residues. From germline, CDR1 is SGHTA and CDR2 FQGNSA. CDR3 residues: CAIQAGVYAGQFF. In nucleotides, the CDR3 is TGTGCCATCCAGGCGGGAGTTTACGCGGGGCAGTTCTTC.

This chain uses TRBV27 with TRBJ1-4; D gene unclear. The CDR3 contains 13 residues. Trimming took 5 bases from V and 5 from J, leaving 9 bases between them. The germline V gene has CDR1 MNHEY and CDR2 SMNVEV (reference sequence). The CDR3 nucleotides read TGTGCCAGCAGTCCCCCGGGGAATGAAAAACTGTTTTTT. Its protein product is CASSPPGNEKLFF.

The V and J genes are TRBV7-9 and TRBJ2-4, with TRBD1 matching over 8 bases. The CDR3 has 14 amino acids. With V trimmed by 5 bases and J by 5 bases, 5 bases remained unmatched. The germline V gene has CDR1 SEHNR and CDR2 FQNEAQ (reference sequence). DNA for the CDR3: TGTGCCAGCAGCCCCCGGACAGGGCAAAACATTCAGTACTTC. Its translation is CASSPRTGQNIQYF.

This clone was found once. In nucleotides, the CDR3 is TGTGCCAGCTCACACTCTGACACTGGAAACACCATATATTTT. Translation gives CASSHSDTGNTIYF. The rearrangement uses TRBV18 and TRBJ1-3; the D is unclear. The CDR3 has 14 residues. V was pared by 4 bases and J by 2 bases, with 9 bases between. Germline V gene lookup returns CDR1 KGHSH and CDR2 LQKENI.

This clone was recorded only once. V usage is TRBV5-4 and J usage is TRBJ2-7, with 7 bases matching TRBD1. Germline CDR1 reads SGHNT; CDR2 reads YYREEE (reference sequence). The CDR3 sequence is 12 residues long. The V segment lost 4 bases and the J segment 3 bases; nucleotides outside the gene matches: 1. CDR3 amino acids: CASSGDSYEQYF. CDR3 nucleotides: TGTGCCAGCAGCGGGGACAGCTACGAGCAGTACTTC.

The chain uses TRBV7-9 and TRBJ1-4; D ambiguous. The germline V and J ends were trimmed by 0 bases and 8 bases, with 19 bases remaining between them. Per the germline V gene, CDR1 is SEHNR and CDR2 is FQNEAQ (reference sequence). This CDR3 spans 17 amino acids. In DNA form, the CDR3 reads TGTGCCAGCAGCTTAGCGGAGTTGACCAACGCACTGGAAAAACTGTTTTTT. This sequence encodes CASSLAELTNALEKLFF.

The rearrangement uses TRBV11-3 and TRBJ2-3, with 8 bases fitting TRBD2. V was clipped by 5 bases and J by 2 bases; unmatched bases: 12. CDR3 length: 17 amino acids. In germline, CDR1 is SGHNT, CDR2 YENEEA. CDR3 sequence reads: CASSQGSGSGNTDTQYF. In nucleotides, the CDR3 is TGTGCCAGCAGCCAAGGGAGCGGGAGTGGGAACACAGATACGCAGTATTTT.